One and the same sample provided the 25 T cell receptor beta chains below, sequenced in a study of T cell changes during pregnancy in multiple sclerosis. Assay used: immunoSEQ multiplex PCR; TCRdb lists only in-frame clones, some missing. The sample contains fewer than 90,000 clones, around 94% of which appear only once. The sequenced sample was peripheral blood, obtained in the third trimester of pregnancy. Source of these receptors: a female donor with multiple sclerosis, enrolled in a pregnancy study.

The V and J genes are TRBV7-9 and TRBJ1-1; perhaps TRBD1 as D (5 bases). The CDR3 sequence is 14 residues long. The V gene's germline CDR1 is SEHNR and CDR2 FQNEAQ (reference sequence). Trimming stripped 4 bases from V and 2 bases from J, with 11 bases between. CDR3 in DNA: TGTGCCAGCAGCTCCGGGCAGGGTAACACTGAAGCTTTCTTT. It encodes CASSSGQGNTEAFF.

The rearrangement joins TRBV2 to TRBJ2-1, with 7 bases matching TRBD2. The germline V gene has CDR1 SNHLY and CDR2 FYNNEI. The V and J ends lost 9 bases and 9 bases, in that order; junction bases with no gene match: 8. This CDR3 is 12 amino acids long. The CDR3 DNA sequence: TGTGCCAGAAGAACTAGCGTCCCTGAGCAGTTCTTC. It translates to CARRTSVPEQFF.

The chain carries TRBV6-6 and TRBJ2-1; no firm D call. In germline, CDR1 is MNHNY, CDR2 SVGAGI (reference sequence). This CDR3 has 13 amino acids. V gave up 0 bases and J gave up 7 bases, with 7 bases separating them. The CDR3 DNA follows: TGTGCCAGCAGTTACTCGACTCGTAATGAGCAGTTCTTC. This gives the protein CASSYSTRNEQFF.

The chain combines TRBV5-4 with TRBJ2-3, with 7 positions matching TRBD1. The CDR3 is made up of 15 amino acids. Germline V CDR1 and CDR2: SGHNT, YYREEE (reference sequence). The V segment lost 3 bases and the J segment 1 base; nucleotides outside the gene matches: 5. The CDR3 loop reads CASSWQGGGTDTQYF. The CDR3 bases are TGTGCCAGCAGCTGGCAAGGGGGCGGCACAGATACGCAGTATTTT.

V and J are TRBV19 and TRBJ2-7; 8 bases fit TRBD1. V trimming: 5 bases; J trimming: 0 bases; junction bases outside the gene matches: 6. The CDR3 sequence is 15 residues long. Germline loops: CDR1 LNHDA, CDR2 SQIVND (reference sequence). CDR3 DNA: TGTGCCAGTAGTCCGGGGACAGGTCACTCCTACGAGCAGTACTTC. Its translation is CASSPGTGHSYEQYF. The whole variable domain, filled in from reference TRBV19 and TRBJ2-7, reads DGGITQSPKYLFRKEGQNVTLSCEQNLNHDAMYWYRQDPGQGLRLIYYSQIVNDFQKGDIAEGYSVSREKKESFPLTVTSAQKNPTAFYLCASSPGTGHSYEQYFGPGTRLTVT.

Only one count was recorded for this clone. The V gene is TRBV19, the J gene TRBJ2-2; 9 nucleotides line up with TRBD1. The CDR3 covers 16 residues. Germline V gene data show CDR1 as LNHDA and CDR2 as SQIVND (reference sequence). V trimming: 2 bases; J trimming: 2 bases; junction bases outside the gene matches: 3. Written as DNA, the CDR3 is TGTGCCAGTAGTATAACAGGGGGCCAAAACACCGGGGAGCTGTTTTTT. Encoded protein: CASSITGGQNTGELFF. The whole variable domain, filled in from reference TRBV19 and TRBJ2-2, reads DGGITQSPKYLFRKEGQNVTLSCEQNLNHDAMYWYRQDPGQGLRLIYYSQIVNDFQKGDIAEGYSVSREKKESFPLTVTSAQKNPTAFYLCASSITGGQNTGELFFGEGSRLTVL.

The chain has TRBV11-2 and TRBJ2-7; no clear D. The CDR3 has 14 residues. V dropped 4 bases and J dropped 3 bases, with 13 bases sitting between them. Germline lookup yields CDR1 SGHAT and CDR2 FQNNGV. CDR3 nucleotides: TGTGCCAGCAGCTCCTGGCGGCATTTCTACGAGCAGTACTTC. Translating gives CASSSWRHFYEQYF.

The chain recombines TRBV7-9 with TRBJ2-7, with D possibly being TRBD2 (7 bases). The CDR3 runs to 12 residues. Germline CDR1 SEHNR, CDR2 FQNEAQ (reference sequence). V was trimmed by 6 bases and J by 7 bases, leaving 13 bases between them. This CDR3 is CASRGGRREQYF. CDR3 DNA: TGTGCCAGCAGGGGGGGGCGTAGGGAGCAGTACTTC.

The genes are TRBV2 and TRBJ1-3; D is ambiguous. Per germline, CDR1 SNHLY and CDR2 FYNNEI. The CDR3 sequence is 13 residues long. Trimming took off 5 bases at V and 7 bases at J, with 12 bases between the two ends. This CDR3 is CASSSRAANTIYF. The DNA of the CDR3 is TGTGCCAGCAGTTCGCGGGCGGCCAACACCATATATTTT.

The chain's CDR3 is CASSRTGGTNEQYF. The CDR3 nucleotides are TGTGCCAGCAGCAGGACAGGGGGCACGAACGAGCAGTACTTC. The V call is TRBV6-5, the J call TRBJ2-7; 11 bases map to TRBD1. The length of the CDR3 is 14 residues. The junction had 6 bases not matched to a gene; V was cut back by 6 bases and J by 5 bases. CDR1 and CDR2 from the germline V gene are MNHEY and SVGAGI.

V gene TRBV25-1 combines with J gene TRBJ2-3; 8 nucleotides agree with TRBD1. CDR3 size: 14 residues. The V gene's germline CDR1 is MGHDK and CDR2 SYGVNS. The V gene end was trimmed by 6 bases and the J gene end by 6 bases; junction bases not matched to a gene: 8. CDR3 nucleotides: TGTGCCAGCAGCCCTAGGACAGGGTGGGATACGCAGTATTTT. Amino acids: CASSPRTGWDTQYF.

The chain links TRBV21-1 to TRBJ2-7; no DNA check was done on the table's D call, TRBD2. TRBV21-1 is marked as a pseudogene. This CDR3 spans 16 amino acids. The DNA of the CDR3 is TGTGCCAGCAGCAAAAGTTGGACTAGCCCTACCTACGAGCAGTACTTC. Translated: CASSKSWTSPTYEQYF.

The J gene is TRBJ2-7, the V gene TRBV11-2, with 12 bases lining up with TRBD2. With V trimmed by 1 base and J by 6 bases, 7 bases remained unmatched. The CDR3 length is 16 residues. The germline V gene encodes CDR1 SGHAT and CDR2 FQNNGV. The CDR3 DNA sequence: TGTGCCAGCAGCTTAGGAAGGGTGACTAGCGGGAGCGAGCAGTACTTC. Its translation: CASSLGRVTSGSEQYF.

The chain is built from TRBV4-1 and TRBJ2-7; 8 bases fit TRBD1. V shed 1 base, J shed 2 bases, and the junction held 1 base outside the gene matches. Germline V gene lookup returns CDR1 MGHRA and CDR2 YSYEKL. The CDR3 covers 14 residues. CDR3 sequence (DNA): TGCGCCAGCAGCCAAGGACAGGGGACCTACGAGCAGTACTTC. As protein: CASSQGQGTYEQYF.

The chain couples TRBV2 to TRBJ2-7; no reliable D call. The CDR3 is 15 residues long. Germline V gene sequence: CDR1 SNHLY, CDR2 FYNNEI. The V gene lost 3 bases and the J gene lost 3 bases, with 15 bases spanning the gap. CDR3 region: CASSEGPPLVYEQYF. CDR3 nucleotide sequence: TGTGCCAGCAGTGAGGGCCCGCCGTTGGTCTACGAGCAGTACTTC.

The genes are TRBV27 and TRBJ1-1; maybe TRBD1 (5 bases). The CDR3 contains 14 residues. The ends were cut back, 3 bases at V and 1 base at J, with 9 bases in the middle. Germline V gene lookup returns CDR1 MNHEY and CDR2 SMNVEV (reference sequence). The CDR3 region has the DNA TGTGCCAGCAGTTTCACAGGCCCGAACACTGAAGCTTTCTTT. Its translation: CASSFTGPNTEAFF.

CDR3 sequence reads: CASSLSGGAGELFF. The CDR3 DNA reads TGTGCCAGCAGTTTATCCGGGGGGGCCGGGGAGCTGTTTTTT. V is TRBV27 and J is TRBJ2-2; 8 nucleotides align to TRBD2. The CDR3 spans 14 residues. Trimming removed 0 bases from V and 6 bases from J; junction bases left unmatched: 0. Germline V gene data show CDR1 as MNHEY and CDR2 as SMNVEV (reference sequence).

The chain combines TRBV30 with TRBJ1-2, with D maybe TRBD1 (5 bases). V gave up 0 bases and J gave up 7 bases, with 9 bases separating them. The CDR3 extends over 12 amino acids. Germline V gene sequence: CDR1 GTSNPN, CDR2 SVGIG (reference sequence). The CDR3 spells CAWSVTGGGYTF. CDR3 sequence (DNA): TGTGCCTGGAGTGTCACAGGTGGTGGCTACACCTTC.

This chain links TRBV9 with TRBJ2-1; TRBD2 aligns across 9 bases. Trimming took 6 bases from V and 8 from J; bases not matched to a gene: 6. The germline V gene has CDR1 SGDLS and CDR2 YYNGEE. The CDR3 runs 13 residues. CDR3 sequence reads: CASNPSGTDEQFF. As DNA, the CDR3 is TGTGCCAGCAATCCTAGCGGGACAGATGAGCAGTTCTTC.

The V and J genes are TRBV11-2 and TRBJ2-7; possibly TRBD1 for D (5 bases). This CDR3 spans 14 amino acids. Deletions cut 3 bases from V and 6 bases from J, with 15 bases between. Germline values: CDR1 SGHAT, CDR2 FQNNGV. CDR3 sequence reads: CASSLGGRRGEQYF. The CDR3 DNA is TGTGCCAGCAGCTTGGGCGGACGTAGGGGCGAGCAGTACTTC. The entire variable domain, with the rest obtained from reference TRBV11-2 and TRBJ2-7, is as follows: EAGVAQSPRYKIIEKRQSVAFWCNPISGHATLYWYQQILGQGPKLLIQFQNNGVVDDSQLPKDRFSAERLKGVDSTLKIQPAKLEDSAVYLCASSLGGRRGEQYFGPGTRLTVT.

This chain connects TRBV2 to TRBJ2-2; the match to TRBD1 covers 8 bases. The CDR3 sequence is 15 residues long. The V and J ends lost 6 bases and 0 bases, in that order; junction bases with no gene match: 3. Germline assignment: CDR1 SNHLY and CDR2 FYNNEI. The CDR3 DNA reads as TGTGCCAGCAGAACGGACAGGGCGAACACCGGGGAGCTGTTTTTT. Protein sequence: CASRTDRANTGELFF.

This chain uses TRBV2 with TRBJ2-7; 8 nucleotides agree with TRBD2. Germline loops: CDR1 SNHLY, CDR2 FYNNEI. J gave up 4 bases and V 8 bases, and 4 bases lay outside the gene matches. There are 12 residues in the CDR3. The CDR3 region has the DNA TGTGCCAGCCGGCGGGGGGAATACGAGCAGTACTTC. Protein: CASRRGEYEQYF.

The chain combines TRBV4-1 with TRBJ2-2; 9 positions match TRBD2. The CDR3 runs 15 residues. V lost 0 bases, J lost 6 bases, and 2 bases stayed unmatched. Germline values: CDR1 MGHRA, CDR2 YSYEKL. The CDR3: CASSQDVAGAGELFF. CDR3 in DNA: TGCGCCAGCAGCCAAGATGTAGCGGGAGCCGGGGAGCTGTTTTTT.

The chain combines TRBV10-3 with TRBJ2-4, with 9 bases aligning to TRBD2. Germline V gene lookup returns CDR1 ENHRY and CDR2 SYGVKD. This CDR3 spans 18 amino acids. The J segment lost 0 bases and the V segment lost 0 bases, leaving 6 bases of the junction unmatched. CDR3 coding DNA: TGTGCCATCAGTGAGTCCCCGGCGGGAGGGTTAGCCAAAAACATTCAGTACTTC. This gives the protein CAISESPAGGLAKNIQYF.

This rearrangement joins TRBV29-1 to TRBJ2-5; the match to TRBD2 covers 7 bases. V was clipped by 0 bases and J by 2 bases; unmatched bases: 12. Germline loops: CDR1 SQVTM, CDR2 ANQGSEA. CDR3 length: 17 residues. The CDR3 sequence: CSVEDGWGGSHQETQYF. CDR3 sequence (DNA): TGCAGCGTTGAAGATGGGTGGGGGGGGAGCCATCAAGAGACCCAGTACTTC.